The T cell receptor beta chain described here comes from a study of T cell responses to AZD1222 COVID-19 vaccine. From germline, CDR1 is GTSNPN and CDR2 SVGIG (reference sequence). The ends were cut back, 8 bases at V and 0 bases at J, with 13 bases in the middle. There are 13 residues in the CDR3. As regards this clone: Its antigen is undetermined.

Some clones are missing from TCRdb's copy, which holds only in-frame ones; the method was immunoSEQ multiplex PCR. This repertoire shows 100,000 to 150,000 clones, roughly 90% found once; its top ten account for approximately 1.1%. Study observations and caveats: The repertoires were collected only after the peak T cell response. Unmutated variant regions are reportedly targeted by nearly half of spike-specific TCRs.

J is TRBJ1-1 and V is TRBV30; D gene uncertain. The input for sequencing was peripheral blood, taken 28 days after the second AZD1222 dose. The sequence derives from an adult who received the AZD1222 COVID-19 vaccine. The CDR3 bases are TGTGCCCGTATGGGCGCAATGAACACTGAAGCTTTCTTT. Translated, it gives CARMGAMNTEAFF.